The next 30 T cell receptor beta chains were all read from a single sample in a study of cytomegalovirus exposure and HLA in healthy donors. Primers included in the PCR were 60 Vbeta and 13 Jbeta primers. Produced via immunoSEQ multiplex PCR; TCRdb's table is partial and in-frame only. The top ten clones hold roughly 4% of a sample with some 40,000 clones, 60% to 70% of them seen once. Sequencing was performed on PBMCs. Source of these receptors: a man aged 40-50 years in good health and CMV-seronegative.

V usage is TRBV6-1 and J usage is TRBJ1-1, with TRBD1 identical over 7 bases. Germline CDR1 MNHNS, CDR2 SASEGT. V trimming: 2 bases; J trimming: 10 bases; junction bases outside the gene matches: 7. CDR3 length: 13 residues. The CDR3 loop reads CASSEIKGARAFF. The CDR3 DNA follows: TGTGCCAGCAGTGAAATAAAGGGGGCGAGAGCTTTCTTT.

This rearrangement joins TRBV6-1 to TRBJ2-1, with D possibly matching TRBD2 (5 bases). The CDR3 totals 15 residues. The germline CDR1 and CDR2 sequences are MNHNS and SASEGT. Trimming cost V 1 base and J 5 bases, with 12 bases left between them. CDR3 protein: CASSEEEDEDNEQFF. The DNA for the CDR3 is TGTGCCAGCAGTGAAGAGGAGGACGAGGACAATGAGCAGTTCTTC.

This clone was observed a few times. This chain's CDR3 is CASSQTRQGAGTGELFF. The CDR3 region has the DNA TGTGCCAGCAGCCAAACGAGACAGGGGGCTGGGACCGGGGAGCTGTTTTTT. The V call is TRBV11-1, the J call TRBJ2-2, with TRBD1 matching over 10 bases. Per germline, CDR1 SGHAT and CDR2 FQDESV (reference sequence). The CDR3 spans 17 residues. The J segment lost 5 bases and the V segment lost 5 bases, leaving 11 bases of the junction unmatched. The complete variable domain, with remaining parts taken from reference TRBV11-1 and TRBJ2-2, reads EAEVAQSPRYKITEKSQAVAFWCDPISGHATLYWYRQILGQGPELLVQFQDESVVDDSQLPKDRFSAERLKGVDSTLKIQPAELGDSAMYLCASSQTRQGAGTGELFFGEGSRLTVL.

The chain combines TRBV4-1 with TRBJ1-5, with D perhaps TRBD1 (6 bases). This CDR3 spans 15 amino acids. CDR1 and CDR2 from the germline V gene are MGHRA and YSYEKL. Trimming cost V 5 bases and J 4 bases, with 15 bases left between them. CDR3 in amino acids: CASSSEDSLNQPQHF. As DNA, the CDR3 is TGCGCCAGCAGCAGCGAGGACAGCCTTAATCAGCCCCAGCATTTT.

This clone was detected only a few times. J is TRBJ1-1 and V is TRBV6-5; no definite D call. The CDR3 loop spans 16 amino acids. In germline, CDR1 is MNHEY, CDR2 SVGAGI. Trimming removed 0 bases from V and 1 base from J, with 12 bases in between. CDR3 coding DNA: TGTGCCAGCAGTTACTCCGAGGGCTCCTGGAACACTGAAGCTTTCTTT. As protein: CASSYSEGSWNTEAFF.

V and J are TRBV14 and TRBJ2-2; tentatively, D is TRBD1 (6 bases). The CDR3 extends over 15 amino acids. Germline V CDR1 and CDR2: SGHDN, FVKESK. V was cut by 2 bases and J by 5 bases, with 12 bases left in between. CDR3 protein: CASSQTWGLTGELFF. The CDR3 DNA is TGTGCCAGCAGCCAAACGTGGGGGCTAACCGGGGAGCTGTTTTTT.

The J gene is TRBJ2-3, the V gene TRBV5-1; D is unresolved. CDR1 SGHRS and CDR2 YFSETQ come from the germline V gene. Trimming took 2 bases from V and 6 from J, leaving 10 bases between them. CDR3 length equals 13 residues. The CDR3 DNA reads as TGCGCCAGCAGCTTTGGGCCCGAGGATACGCAGTATTTT. Its translation: CASSFGPEDTQYF.

The chain uses TRBV28 and TRBJ2-7, with 7 bases lining up with TRBD2. This CDR3 region has 13 residues. The germline CDR1 and CDR2 sequences are MDHEN and SYDVKM. J was trimmed by 1 base and V by 8 bases; bases with no gene match: 5. CDR3 DNA: TGTGCCAGCGGGGGGGTTCTTTCCTACGAGCAGTACTTC. Translated: CASGGVLSYEQYF.

The chain couples TRBV4-1 to TRBJ1-2, with 7 bases fitting TRBD1. Per germline, CDR1 MGHRA and CDR2 YSYEKL. The J segment lost 0 bases and the V segment lost 2 bases, leaving 9 bases of the junction unmatched. The CDR3 is 17 amino acids. The CDR3 coding sequence is TGCGCCAGCAGCCAAACCGGGACAGCCCTGACTAACTATGGCTACACCTTC. The encoded protein is CASSQTGTALTNYGYTF.

This clone was seen a few times. The chain uses TRBV4-1 and TRBJ2-1; D might be TRBD2 (5 bases). The CDR3 extends over 13 amino acids. V was clipped by 4 bases and J by 5 bases, with 9 bases between them. Looked up from germline, CDR1 is MGHRA and CDR2 is YSYEKL. The CDR3 DNA reads as TGCGCCAGCAGCCGCATACTAGACAATGAGCAGTTCTTC. Translated, it gives CASSRILDNEQFF.

Of note for this clone: A read error may produce the germline difference seen at one junction end. The chain is built from TRBV18 and TRBJ2-3; D perhaps matches TRBD2 (6 bases). Germline CDR1 is KGHSH and CDR2 is LQKENI. This CDR3 is built from 12 residues. CDR3 protein: CASSLGTAGEDF. The CDR3, as DNA: TGTGCCAGCTCACTCGGAACGGCCGGGGAGGATTTT.

The chain couples TRBV5-6 to TRBJ1-1; D is uncertain. Germline loops: CDR1 SGHDT, CDR2 YYEEEE. The CDR3 is made up of 14 amino acids. Deletions cut 6 bases from V and 4 bases from J, with 16 bases between. For the CDR3, the DNA is TGTGCCAGCACCTCCCTGGTAGAGGCCACTGAAGCTTTCTTT. Amino acid sequence: CASTSLVEATEAFF.

The rearrangement uses TRBV4-2 and TRBJ2-5; 12 positions agree with TRBD2. The germline V gene encodes CDR1 LGHNA and CDR2 YNFKEQ. This CDR3 region has 17 residues. With 2 bases clipped from V and 4 bases from J, the junction kept 8 bases outside the gene matches. CDR3 amino acids: CASSQLAGGPGRETQYF. The CDR3 DNA is TGTGCCAGCAGCCAACTAGCGGGGGGGCCGGGGCGAGAGACCCAGTACTTC.

This clone appeared a few times. V usage is TRBV10-3 and J usage is TRBJ2-2, with D unresolved. Trimming removed 4 bases at V and 4 bases at J, with 7 bases between. The CDR3 covers 13 residues. Germline CDR1 is ENHRY and CDR2 is SYGVKD. In DNA form, the CDR3 reads TGTGCCATCAGTGTAGAGATCACCGGGGAGCTGTTTTTT. Protein product: CAISVEITGELFF.

The rearrangement uses TRBV7-8 and TRBJ2-1; the D is unclear. The CDR3 sequence is 14 residues long. Germline CDR1 is SGHVS and CDR2 is FQNEAQ. V lost 0 bases to trimming and J lost 4 bases, with 7 bases between them. The CDR3 loop reads CASSLASLYNEQFF. The CDR3 nucleotides read TGTGCCAGCAGCTTAGCGTCTCTTTACAATGAGCAGTTCTTC.

The V and J genes are TRBV7-9 and TRBJ1-4; D may be TRBD1 (6 bases). The CDR3 runs 16 residues. Trimming took 3 bases from V and 8 from J, leaving 19 bases between them. Germline values: CDR1 SEHNR, CDR2 FQNEAQ (reference sequence). CDR3 nucleotide sequence: TGTGCCAGCAGCTTTTCCCTACAGGGTTTGGAGGAAAAACTGTTTTTT. Protein sequence: CASSFSLQGLEEKLFF. The complete variable domain, with remaining parts taken from reference TRBV7-9 and TRBJ1-4, reads DTGVSQNPRHKITKRGQNVTFRCDPISEHNRLYWYRQTLGQGPEFLTYFQNEAQLEKSRLLSDRFSAERPKGSFSTLEIQRTEQGDSAMYLCASSFSLQGLEEKLFFGSGTQLSVL.

The J gene is TRBJ2-7, the V gene TRBV10-3, with 7 bases lining up with TRBD1. The J segment lost 2 bases and the V segment lost 4 bases, leaving 8 bases of the junction unmatched. The germline gives CDR1 ENHRY, CDR2 SYGVKD. The CDR3 is made up of 15 amino acids. CDR3 DNA sequence: TGTGCCATCAGTGTGGACGGTACAGGGGCCTACGAGCAGTACTTC. Amino acid sequence: CAISVDGTGAYEQYF.

This clone showed up just a few times. The rearrangement joins TRBV29-1 to TRBJ2-7; D gene unclear. Per the germline V gene, CDR1 is SQVTM and CDR2 is ANQGSEA. This CDR3 is built from 12 residues. Deletions cut 7 bases from V and 6 bases from J, with 16 bases between. The CDR3 reads CSARGPHGEQYF. CDR3 DNA sequence: TGCAGCGCCCGAGGCCCGCACGGCGAGCAGTACTTC.

In its sample, this clone was seen a few times. The J gene is TRBJ2-7, the V gene TRBV28, with 10 bases aligning to TRBD1. This CDR3 comprises 13 residues. After removal of 6 bases from V and 5 bases from J, the junction contained 4 bases not matched to a gene. Germline V gene lookup returns CDR1 MDHEN and CDR2 SYDVKM. The CDR3 here is CASSRTGGNEQYF. DNA of the CDR3: TGTGCCAGCAGCCGGACAGGGGGGAACGAGCAGTACTTC.

This sequence joins TRBV27 and TRBJ2-5; no clear D gene. Per the germline V gene, CDR1 is MNHEY and CDR2 is SMNVEV (reference sequence). Deletions cut 3 bases from V and 5 bases from J, with 13 bases between. The CDR3 has 14 residues. CDR3 DNA: TGTGCCAGCAGTTTCGGCACCTCGCGGGAGACCCAGTACTTC. It codes for CASSFGTSRETQYF.

This clone was counted between two and nine times. The J gene is TRBJ1-5, the V gene TRBV6-1; 9 bases match TRBD1. The junction had 8 bases not matched to a gene; V was cut back by 11 bases and J by 0 bases. The germline CDR1 and CDR2 sequences are MNHNS and SASEGT. The CDR3 covers 15 residues. This CDR3 is CAVQQGAYSNQPQHF. The CDR3 DNA reads TGTGCCGTACAACAGGGGGCTTATAGCAATCAGCCCCAGCATTTT.

This chain links TRBV6-5 with TRBJ2-7, with D possibly matching TRBD1 (6 bases). V lost 4 bases to trimming and J lost 4 bases, with 8 bases between them. The CDR3 has 12 residues. Germline assignment: CDR1 MNHEY and CDR2 SVGAGI. As DNA, the CDR3 is TGTGCCAGCAGTTTGCAGGGGTACGAGCAGTACTTC. As protein: CASSLQGYEQYF.

The chain couples TRBV5-6 to TRBJ2-3; no clear D gene. The germline V gene has CDR1 SGHDT and CDR2 YYEEEE. CDR3 length: 12 residues. V was trimmed by 4 bases and J by 3 bases, leaving 6 bases between them. The CDR3 DNA reads as TGTGCCAGCAGCCCCAATACAGATACGCAGTATTTT. Amino acids: CASSPNTDTQYF.

In this sample, this clone turned up a few times. The J gene is TRBJ1-2, the V gene TRBV19; 7 nucleotides align to TRBD1. Germline CDR1 is LNHDA and CDR2 is SQIVND (reference sequence). After removal of 10 bases from V and 4 bases from J, the junction contained 15 bases not matched to a gene. There are 15 residues in the CDR3. This chain's CDR3 is CATSPGPGGSYGYTF. DNA for the CDR3: TGTGCCACCTCTCCCGGCCCAGGGGGAAGCTATGGCTACACCTTC.

This clone was recorded a few times. This chain joins TRBV7-8 and TRBJ1-3; 7 positions match TRBD1. V shed 1 base, J shed 3 bases, and the junction held 3 bases outside the gene matches. Germline CDR1 reads SGHVS; CDR2 reads FQNEAQ. The CDR3 loop spans 15 amino acids. CDR3 DNA sequence: TGTGCCAGCAGCTTAGGGAGGACAGGTGGAAACACCATATATTTT. It specifies CASSLGRTGGNTIYF.

The V call is TRBV7-6, the J call TRBJ2-2, with TRBD2 as a possible D gene (6 bases). Trimming shortened V by 6 bases and J by 5 bases, and 31 bases separated the two germline ends. Germline CDR1 is SGHVS and CDR2 is FNYEAQ. The CDR3 extends over 20 amino acids. CDR3 protein: CASSPQTRLGVLDATGELFF. CDR3 DNA sequence: TGTGCCAGCAGTCCCCAAACACGACTAGGGGTTCTTGACGCGACCGGGGAGCTGTTTTTT. Full variable domain (remainder filled in from reference TRBV7-6 and TRBJ2-2): GAGVSQSPRYKVTKRGQDVALRCDPISGHVSLYWYRQALGQGPEFLTYFNYEAQQDKSGLPNDRFSAERPEGSISTLTIQRTEQRDSAMYRCASSPQTRLGVLDATGELFFGEGSRLTVL.

The chain has TRBV6-5 and TRBJ1-2; 8 positions agree with TRBD1. CDR1 and CDR2 from the germline V gene are MNHEY and SVGAGI. V dropped 4 bases and J dropped 4; count of bases not matched to a gene: 5. The CDR3 sequence is 14 residues long. In DNA form, the CDR3 reads TGTGCCAGCAGTTGGGCACAGGGGGTCTATGGCTACACCTTC. Protein sequence: CASSWAQGVYGYTF.

The table lists this clone with a count of one. This sequence joins TRBV29-1 and TRBJ1-1, with TRBD1 matching 7 bases. CDR3 length: 14 amino acids. Trimming removed 5 bases from V and 1 base from J; junction bases left unmatched: 7. Germline V gene data show CDR1 as SQVTM and CDR2 as ANQGSEA. The CDR3 sequence: CSVYDRDRNTEAFF. CDR3 sequence (DNA): TGCAGCGTTTACGACCGGGACAGGAACACTGAAGCTTTCTTT.

The chain couples TRBV6-6 to TRBJ1-6, with 8 bases identical to TRBD1. CDR3 length equals 14 residues. The junction had 3 bases not matched to a gene; V was cut back by 2 bases and J by 9 bases. Germline V CDR1 and CDR2: MNHNY, SVGAGI (reference sequence). The CDR3 coding sequence is TGTGCCAGCAGTTACCCGGACAGGGCTTCACCCCTCCACTTT. Translated: CASSYPDRASPLHF.

The rearrangement links TRBV27 to TRBJ1-5; no firm D call. The CDR3 runs to 18 residues. V was pared by 8 bases and J by 0 bases, with 23 bases between. Per germline, CDR1 MNHEY and CDR2 SMNVEV (reference sequence). The CDR3 sequence: CASRLMEDAKGSNQPQHF. The CDR3 DNA sequence: TGTGCCAGCCGACTCATGGAGGACGCGAAGGGTAGCAATCAGCCCCAGCATTTT.